This T cell receptor (beta chain) derives from a study of siplizumab effects on memory and regulatory T cells. Study results and caveats: Treatment with siplizumab left mappable alloreactive CD4+ clones averaging around 69% Treg-derived, compared with roughly 26% in controls. Siplizumab significantly decreased alloreactive sequences from unstimulated CD4+ memory cells. Roughly 75-95% of proliferating CD4+ or CD8+ clones lacked an assignable naive or memory phenotype.

As to this clone: The antigen remains unidentified.

CDR3 size: 13 residues. The V gene's germline CDR1 is GTSNPN and CDR2 SVGIG (reference sequence). V was shortened by 4 bases and J by 1 base, with 10 bases between the two germline ends. Method: immunoSEQ multiplex PCR; TCRdb's copy keeps in-frame clones and lacks some. Among about 100,000 clones listed, around 90% were seen once. Specimen: non-Treg CD4+ T cells sorted from blood. The receptor was isolated from a human donor in good health. V and J are TRBV30 and TRBJ1-1; D perhaps matches TRBD1 (5 bases). Here the CDR3 DNA reads TGTGCCTGGACTCTACAGGAGAACACTGAAGCTTTCTTT. This codes for CAWTLQENTEAFF.